The T cell receptor (beta chain) under discussion was sequenced for a study of cytomegalovirus exposure and HLA in healthy donors. Comment on this clone: The antigen is not known.

V lost 4 bases and J 9 bases, leaving 36 bases between the germline ends. CDR3 length equals 21 residues. Germline V gene lookup returns CDR1 MGHRA and CDR2 YSYEKL. PCR amplification relied on 60 Vbeta primers (plus 13 Jbeta primers). Only in-frame clones appear in the TCRdb table, and some are missing; sequencing was by immunoSEQ multiplex PCR. Among roughly 89,000 clones, approximately 76% were seen once, and the ten largest hold about 9.5%. Study results and caveats: Later analysis identified a missense DCLRE1C variant that was linked to TCR beta V- and J-gene trimming. Rare TCR sequences predominated, though certain public TCRs were found in many donors.

Sequenced: PBMCs. This chain links TRBV4-1 with TRBJ2-2; D remains ambiguous. This TCR was recovered from a man aged 30 to 39 in good health and CMV-seropositive. CDR3 amino acids: CASSLIPISGAAPNIMRELFF. CDR3 DNA: TGCGCCAGCAGCCTAATACCCATTTCCGGAGCCGCTCCTAATATTATGAGGGAGCTGTTTTTT.